This is a list of T cell receptor beta chains from one sample in a study of cytomegalovirus exposure and HLA in healthy donors. Repertoires were generated with immunoSEQ multiplex PCR, while TCRdb's copy carries only in-frame clones and drops some. The table lists roughly 80,000 clones, around 84% of them singletons. The sample comprised PBMCs. The receptors originated from a woman aged 45 to 65 in good health and CMV-seronegative. Each CDR3 is given with its conserved first and last residue. A D gene is named only where the DNA matches it firmly.

d_call | v_call | cdr3_aa
TRBD2 | TRBV7-7 | CASSLYGTSGGSYNEQFF
- | TRBV7-9 | CASGLQTTNEKLFF
- | TRBV6-6 | CASTPGGSSYEQYF
- | TRBV29-1 | CSVKGASTDTQYF
- | TRBV9 | CASSVAPRDGGNTEAFF
TRBD2 | TRBV19 | CASTWGASGREEQFF
TRBD2 | TRBV7-3 | CASSPLAGGPMFNNEQFF
TRBD2 | TRBV4-2 | CASSQPTGLADNEQFF
- | TRBV6-6 | CASSYWPTTNTGELFF
- | TRBV12-1 | CASSLGGANTGELFF
- | TRBV4-1 | CASSPSRDNEQFF
- | TRBV7-2 | CASSLRGTGELFF
TRBD1 | TRBV6-5 | CASSPQGAAGELFF
- | TRBV18 | CASSPAFSTDTQYF
TRBD2 | TRBV7-9 | CASSLTRAGGIEQFF
- | TRBV6-5 | CASSYAGGPDNEQFF
- | TRBV19 | CASRTRRGRNYEQYF
- | TRBV27 | CASSPMERESYEQYF
- | TRBV5-1 | CASKGGVGEQFF
- | TRBV6-5 | CASRRTEGYGYTF